The clone carrying this TCR beta chain was detected ten times or more. Its antigen is currently unknown. Starting material for RNA and DNA co-extraction consisted of about 20-32 mg of unsorted bulk tissue. Priming with a constant-region primer yielded TCR beta cDNA from 500 ng total RNA. Amplification in three nested multiplex PCR rounds with slightly modified ARM-PCR gave rise to TCR beta libraries. Running 9 to 11 cycles apiece, the first two PCR rounds relied on TRBV1-TRBV30 forward primers together with a C-beta reverse primer. MiXCR, applied by TCRdb to the multiplex PCR reads, yields one record per CDR3 protein. Of approximately 76,000 distinct CDR3 sequences listed, about two thirds were seen once; the top ten hold roughly an eighth. This entry is derived from a study of tumor-infiltrating lymphocytes in primary liver carcinoma. Overall study: Aged between 30 and 69 years, the patients were men and women.

Germline lookup yields CDR1 MNHNS and CDR2 SASEGT. This CDR3 comprises 17 residues. V shed 6 bases and J 4 bases; nucleotides not matched to a gene: 16. Study-wide results and caveats: Tumors significantly exceeded blood in top-250-clone fraction (p = 0.039). Only about 7-24% of top clones appeared in all five tumor regions.

Material for sequencing was liver tumor tissue from sampling region 4. Subset: tumor region T4, right-lateral pole. This sequence was found in an older woman with primary liver carcinoma and hepatitis B virus infection. The rearrangement links TRBV6-1 to TRBJ2-5; 8 nucleotides match TRBD2. CDR3 bases: TGTGCCAGCAGCGGACTAGCTGGGGGAGGGCCGGGAGAGACCCAGTACTTC. Translation: CASSGLAGGGPGETQYF.